This entry lists 28 T cell receptor beta chains sequenced from one sample in a study of identical twins' blood T cells (dated by TCRdb to the early 2010s). The library was obtained by 5' RACE. Sequencing took place on an Illumina Genome Analyzer IIx. The public reads were run again by TCRdb, first through fastp at Q25 and then through MiXCR, and only productive beta chains were kept. Records with the same CDR3 protein are collapsed into one entry carrying the most frequent genes and DNA. Across this sample there are 350,000 to 400,000 distinct CDR3 sequences, with roughly 28% seen only once. The top ten constitute more than 5.5% of the sample. The sequenced sample was PBMCs. The source of these receptors is a woman between 18 and 55 years old in good health.

The chain uses TRBV9 and TRBJ2-2; D call uncertain. The CDR3 contains 12 residues. Germline V gene sequence: CDR1 SGDLS, CDR2 YYNGEE. Trimming took 6 bases from V and 3 from J, leaving 6 bases between them. The DNA of the CDR3 is TGTGCCAGCACCGAGGACACCGGGGAGCTGTTTTTT. This gives the protein CASTEDTGELFF. The full variable domain, rest sourced from reference TRBV9 and TRBJ2-2, is DSGVTQTPKHLITATGQRVTLRCSPRSGDLSVYWYQQSLDQGLQFLIQYYNGEERAKGNILERFSAQQFPDLHSELNLSSLELGDSALYFCASTEDTGELFFGEGSRLTVL.

This clonotype turned up a few times. This chain links TRBV3-1 with TRBJ1-2; D not resolved. CDR3 length equals 15 residues. V was cut by 0 bases and J by 5 bases, with 13 bases left in between. Germline CDR1 reads LGHDT; CDR2 reads YNNKEL (reference sequence). CDR3 sequence reads: CASSQEVGFRYGYTF. CDR3 bases: TGTGCCAGCAGCCAAGAGGTGGGATTTAGATATGGCTACACCTTC. The variable domain in full, with the rest retrieved from reference TRBV3-1 and TRBJ1-2, is DTAVSQTPKYLVTQMGNDKSIKCEQNLGHDTMYWYKQDSKKFLKIMFSYNNKELIINETVPNRFSPKSPDKAHLNLHINSLELGDSAVYFCASSQEVGFRYGYTFGSGTRLTVV.

Concerning this clonotype: One junction end does not reproduce the germline sequence, and a read error may be involved. J is TRBJ2-2 and V is TRBV20-1; no clear D. This CDR3 is built from 14 residues. Germline CDR1 is DFQATT and CDR2 is SNEGSKA (reference sequence). The CDR3 coding sequence is TGCAGTGCTAGGGTCCAGCCGAACACCGAGGAGCTGTTTTTT. Translated: CSARVQPNTEELFF.

This clonotype was observed a few times. V and J are TRBV7-9 and TRBJ2-3; 7 nucleotides line up with TRBD1. The CDR3 is made up of 15 amino acids. Trimming cost V 7 bases and J 5 bases; bases outside gene matches: 12. From germline, CDR1 is SEHNR and CDR2 FQNEAQ (reference sequence). The CDR3 DNA reads TGTGCCAGCAAAGGAGTCAGGGGGATTGAAGATACGCAGTATTTT. Protein sequence: CASKGVRGIEDTQYF. The full variable domain, in which reference TRBV7-9 and TRBJ2-3 provide the parts outside the CDR3, is DTGVSQNPRHKITKRGQNVTFRCDPISEHNRLYWYRQTLGQGPEFLTYFQNEAQLEKSRLLSDRFSAERPKGSFSTLEIQRTEQGDSAMYLCASKGVRGIEDTQYFGPGTRLTVL.

CDR3 in DNA: TGTGCCAGCAGCTTGAAGGGGGCGCCTGGAAACACCATATATTTT. Residues: CASSLKGAPGNTIYF. V usage is TRBV5-6 and J usage is TRBJ1-3; 7 nucleotides align to TRBD1. The V segment lost 1 base and the J segment 2 bases; nucleotides outside the gene matches: 3. The CDR3 spans 15 residues. CDR1 is SGHDT and CDR2 is YYEEEE in the germline V gene.

This rearrangement joins TRBV5-1 to TRBJ2-7, with D possibly being TRBD1 or TRBD2 (6 bases each). CDR1 is SGHRS and CDR2 is YFSETQ in the germline V gene. Between the trimmed V and J ends, which lost 3 bases and 11 bases, there was a span of 15 bases. This CDR3 region has 12 residues. CDR3 region: CASSYGGLGKYF. Here the CDR3 DNA reads TGCGCCAGCAGCTACGGGGGCTTGGGGAAGTACTTC.

The rearrangement joins TRBV30 to TRBJ2-7, with TRBD1 identical over 9 bases. V lost 3 bases and J lost 3; bases outside the gene matches: 3. Germline V gene sequence: CDR1 GTSNPN, CDR2 SVGIG (reference sequence). This CDR3 contains 13 residues. CDR3 coding DNA: TGTGCCTGGAGGGGACAGGGTAACTACGAGCAGTACTTC. This translates into CAWRGQGNYEQYF. The entire variable domain, with the rest obtained from reference TRBV30 and TRBJ2-7, is as follows: SQTIHQWPATLVQPVGSPLSLECTVEGTSNPNLYWYRQAAGRGLQLLFYSVGIGQISSEVPQNLSASRPQDRQFILSSKKLLLSDSGFYLCAWRGQGNYEQYFGPGTRLTVT.

This clonotype has a count of ten or more. The J gene is TRBJ2-3, the V gene TRBV6-2 or TRBV6-3; 7 bases are shared with TRBD2. Germline assignment: CDR1 MNHEY and CDR2 SVGEGT. The CDR3 runs to 15 residues. V gave up 5 bases and J gave up 2 bases; unmatched junction bases: 7. For the CDR3, the DNA is TGTGCCAGCAGTACCGGGGGGAGTGACACAGATACGCAGTATTTT. Translation: CASSTGGSDTDTQYF.

This sequence joins TRBV29-1 and TRBJ2-7, with D possibly being TRBD2 (5 bases). V lost 7 bases, J lost 2 bases, and 12 bases lay in between. The CDR3 is made up of 12 amino acids. Germline lookup yields CDR1 SQVTM and CDR2 ANQGSEA. As DNA, the CDR3 is TGCAGCGCCGGGGTTAACCCCTACGAGCAGTACTTC. As protein: CSAGVNPYEQYF.

The chain is built from TRBV12-5 and TRBJ1-6; 9 positions match TRBD1. With V trimmed by 4 bases and J by 8 bases, 6 bases remained unmatched. Germline CDR1 and CDR2: LGHNT and FRNRAP. The CDR3 is 15 residues long. The CDR3 region is CASGSSGTGHSPLHF. In nucleotides, the CDR3 is TGTGCTAGTGGTTCATCTGGGACAGGGCATTCACCCCTCCACTTT.

The chain employs TRBV16 and TRBJ1-2; D unresolved. Germline V gives CDR1 KGHSY, CDR2 FQNENV. Trimming shortened V by 0 bases and J by 6 bases, and 5 bases separated the two germline ends. The CDR3 is 12 residues long. The CDR3: CASSQSRDGYTF. The CDR3 coding sequence is TGTGCCAGCAGCCAATCTCGGGATGGCTACACCTTC.

This clonotype was detected only a few times. The chain has TRBV29-1 and TRBJ1-2, with a tentative D call TRBD1 (6 bases). The CDR3 contains 13 residues. V lost 5 bases and J 7 bases, leaving 17 bases between the germline ends. The V gene's germline CDR1 is SQVTM and CDR2 ANQGSEA. The CDR3 reads CSVTSRTVGGYTF. CDR3 DNA: TGCAGCGTTACTTCAAGGACAGTCGGTGGCTACACCTTC.

This clonotype was counted only a few times. The gene calls are TRBV6-5 and TRBJ1-2; 8 nucleotides line up with TRBD1. The CDR3 loop spans 14 amino acids. V was pared by 6 bases and J by 8 bases, with 11 bases of the junction left unmatched. The germline CDR1 and CDR2 sequences are MNHEY and SVGAGI. The CDR3 DNA follows: TGTGCCAGCAGGCTAGGACAGGGAGGTGGAGGCTACACCTTC. As protein: CASRLGQGGGGYTF.

This clonotype occurred many times. The rearrangement uses TRBV6-6 and TRBJ2-1; D is perhaps TRBD2 (6 bases). This CDR3 spans 15 amino acids. CDR1 is MNHNY, CDR2 SVGAGI, per germline (reference sequence). V was clipped by 7 bases and J by 0 bases, with 13 bases between them. The CDR3 DNA sequence: TGTGCCAGCAACCTAGCGTCGAGCTCCTACAATGAGCAGTTCTTC. Amino acids: CASNLASSSYNEQFF.

This clonotype was found many times. The gene calls are TRBV29-1 and TRBJ1-1; D is possibly TRBD1 (5 bases). Germline assignment: CDR1 SQVTM and CDR2 ANQGSEA. Between the trimmed V and J ends, which lost 6 bases and 4 bases, there was a span of 12 bases. The CDR3 has 12 residues. This CDR3 is CSVQGASTEAFF. The CDR3 nucleotides read TGCAGCGTGCAGGGCGCGAGCACTGAAGCTTTCTTT.

This clonotype has only a few counts. The chain joins TRBV5-1 to TRBJ2-1, with TRBD2 matching 8 bases. This CDR3 comprises 15 residues. Per the germline V gene, CDR1 is SGHRS and CDR2 is YFSETQ. Germline trimming cut 0 bases from V and 8 bases from J; bases unmatched to any gene: 7. The CDR3 spells CASSLELAASYEQFF. CDR3 DNA sequence: TGCGCCAGCAGCTTGGAACTAGCGGCAAGTTATGAGCAGTTCTTC.

This clonotype has more than one count but fewer than ten. The chain links TRBV6-2 or TRBV6-3 to TRBJ1-1; D is perhaps TRBD1 (5 bases). Trimming pared 5 bases from V and 3 bases from J, leaving 13 bases between. The CDR3 extends over 14 amino acids. Germline lookup yields CDR1 MNHEY and CDR2 SVGEGT. The CDR3 sequence: CASSPLWGDTEAFF. Here the CDR3 DNA reads TGTGCCAGCAGTCCGCTTTGGGGGGACACTGAAGCTTTCTTT.

V is TRBV2 and J is TRBJ2-1; 7 positions match TRBD1. CDR3 length equals 19 residues. Germline loops: CDR1 SNHLY, CDR2 FYNNEI. Losses at the gene ends were 6 bases for V and 0 bases for J; bases not matched to a gene: 17. The CDR3 sequence: CASSEKGATTLSSYNEQFF. As DNA, the CDR3 is TGTGCCAGCAGCGAAAAGGGGGCGACCACGTTAAGCTCCTACAATGAGCAGTTCTTC.

A few counts support this clonotype. The chain links TRBV19 to TRBJ1-1; a weak D match, TRBD1 (6 bases). There are 13 residues in the CDR3. The V gene's germline CDR1 is LNHDA and CDR2 SQIVND (reference sequence). The V and J ends lost 10 bases and 3 bases respectively, with 15 bases between them. CDR3 bases: TGTGCCACCTCCCGGGACATCTACACTGAAGCTTTCTTT. Protein sequence: CATSRDIYTEAFF.

The rearrangement links TRBV5-1 to TRBJ1-1; a weak D match, TRBD1 (6 bases). Germline CDR1 and CDR2: SGHRS and YFSETQ. V was pared by 3 bases and J by 4 bases, with 16 bases between. This CDR3 has 15 amino acids. For the CDR3, the DNA is TGCGCCAGCAGCTACACAGGGACGATGGGCACTGAAGCTTTCTTT. This translates into CASSYTGTMGTEAFF. Full variable domain (outside the CDR3, taken from reference TRBV5-1 and TRBJ1-1): KAGVTQTPRYLIKTRGQQVTLSCSPISGHRSVSWYQQTPGQGLQFLFEYFSETQRNKGNFPGRFSGRQFSNSRSEMNVSTLELGDSALYLCASSYTGTMGTEAFFGQGTRLTVV.

This clonotype was found a few times. The chain is built from TRBV6-5 and TRBJ1-1, with D possibly matching TRBD1 (6 bases). V shed 8 bases and J shed 3 bases, with 16 bases lying between them. The germline CDR1 and CDR2 sequences are MNHEY and SVGAGI. This CDR3 contains 14 residues. The CDR3 reads CASWEGQFHTEAFF. The CDR3 nucleotides are TGTGCCAGCTGGGAAGGACAGTTTCACACTGAAGCTTTCTTT.

This clonotype was recorded many times. This rearrangement joins TRBV11-3 to TRBJ1-2; 8 bases map to TRBD1. V was pared by 5 bases and J by 7 bases, with 9 bases of the junction left unmatched. Per the germline V gene, CDR1 is SGHNT and CDR2 is YENEEA. CDR3 length: 14 residues. The CDR3 DNA reads TGTGCCAGCAGCGCCTCGGGACAGGTCCTTGGCTACACCTTC. Amino acid sequence: CASSASGQVLGYTF.

This clonotype came up once. The CDR3 DNA follows: TGTGCCAGCAGCCAAGACGGCAGCCGCCCTGAAGCTTTCTTT. This encodes CASSQDGSRPEAFF. This chain links TRBV3-1 with TRBJ1-1; D uncertain. The CDR3 has 14 amino acids. CDR1 is LGHDT and CDR2 is YNNKEL in the germline V gene (reference sequence). V was pared by 0 bases and J by 6 bases, with 11 bases between. Combining the CDR3 with reference TRBV3-1 and TRBJ1-1 gives the whole variable domain DTAVSQTPKYLVTQMGNDKSIKCEQNLGHDTMYWYKQDSKKFLKIMFSYNNKELIINETVPNRFSPKSPDKAHLNLHINSLELGDSAVYFCASSQDGSRPEAFFGQGTRLTVV.

V is TRBV5-1 and J is TRBJ1-3, with no clear D. Trimming took 4 bases from V and 0 from J, leaving 17 bases between them. The CDR3 is 17 amino acids. The V gene's germline CDR1 is SGHRS and CDR2 YFSETQ. CDR3 residues: CASSPLAGGYSGNTIYF. In nucleotides, the CDR3 is TGCGCCAGCAGCCCTTTGGCCGGCGGATACTCTGGAAACACCATATATTTT.

This clonotype was observed a few times. The chain combines TRBV3-1 with TRBJ1-3; the D is unclear. The CDR3 totals 17 residues. V lost 1 base and J lost 0, with 13 bases in between. Germline CDR1 is LGHDT and CDR2 is YNNKEL (reference sequence). The CDR3 DNA sequence: TGTGCCAGCAGCCAAGGTTTGTTCTCAAGCTCTGGAAACACCATATATTTT. Translation gives CASSQGLFSSSGNTIYF.

The chain employs TRBV18 and TRBJ2-7; TRBD2 agrees at 11 bases. Germline assignment: CDR1 KGHSH and CDR2 LQKENI. The ends lost 5 bases at V and 4 bases at J; junction bases unmatched: 7. This CDR3 is built from 15 residues. The CDR3 nucleotides read TGTGCCAGCTCAGGCCCCGGGACTAGCGGTTACGAGCAGTACTTC. It is translated as CASSGPGTSGYEQYF.

The V and J genes are TRBV29-1 and TRBJ1-1; no clear D gene. V gave up 4 bases and J gave up 0 bases, with 6 bases separating them. Looked up from germline, CDR1 is SQVTM and CDR2 is ANQGSEA. The CDR3 has 12 residues. CDR3 residues: CSVVPMNTEAFF. CDR3 in DNA: TGCAGCGTTGTACCGATGAACACTGAAGCTTTCTTT.

This clonotype occurred a few times. The chain's CDR3 is CASSQTGYTEAFF. CDR3 DNA: TGTGCCAGCAGCCAAACAGGCTACACTGAAGCTTTCTTT. V usage is TRBV14 and J usage is TRBJ1-1, with TRBD1 as a possible D gene (5 bases). The CDR3 totals 13 residues. V lost 2 bases and J 3 bases, leaving 7 bases between the germline ends. Germline CDR1 SGHDN, CDR2 FVKESK.